This TCR beta chain was obtained from a study of blood T cell repertoires in COVID-19. Study processing details: Counts of nucleated cells, estimated from reference gene primer amplification, were obtained. Only in-frame clones appear in the TCRdb table, and some are missing; sequencing was by immunoSEQ multiplex PCR. V, J and clone size derive from that table, while D and trimming were established from the DNA sequence. The sample carries about 360,000 clones, 81% recorded once. The CDR3 runs to 13 residues. The ends lost 2 bases at V and 8 bases at J; junction bases unmatched: 5. The germline V gene encodes CDR1 GTSNPN and CDR2 SVGIG (reference sequence).

Source material: peripheral blood. This TCR was recovered from a human donor with acute or convalescent COVID-19. The donor label of this sample is uncertain. J is TRBJ2-4 and V is TRBV30; 8 positions agree with TRBD2. CDR3 nucleotides: TGTGCCTGGAGTCCGGGGGGGTGGGACATTCAGTACTTC. This sequence encodes CAWSPGGWDIQYF.